In this sample, the clone carrying this TCR beta chain turned up a few times. This entry belongs to a study of human T cells and chemical hapten exposure. Study-level information: There were weekly diphenylcyclopropenone doses to the scalp for patients throughout the roughly 25-week study.

Documented time point: patch test 1, 2 weeks after DPC sensitization. This sample's treatment: therapeutic diphenylcyclopropenone sensitization with weekly scalp DPC. MiXCR was run by TCRdb on the RACE reads, yielding one entry per CDR3 protein. The sample records some 180,000 distinct CDR3 sequences, around 24% being singletons. The V segment lost 4 bases and the J segment 4 bases; nucleotides outside the gene matches: 16. From germline, CDR1 is SGHDN and CDR2 FVKESK. The CDR3 extends over 19 amino acids. The sample consisted of whole blood, taken in connection with sensitization to the hapten diphenylcyclopropenone (DPC). This chain uses TRBV14 with TRBJ1-1; TRBD1 matches 12 bases. This clonotype was sampled from a woman aged 50 to 60 with alopecia areata. Some clones in this sample may be carry-over from other donors' samples. CDR3 DNA: TGTGCCAGCAGCCCCATTCCGGGACAGGGGGCGAGTTTACTCACTGAAGCTTTCTTT. Amino acid sequence: CASSPIPGQGASLLTEAFF.